The 18 T cell receptor beta chains below all came from one sample that was sequenced in a study of HIV-infected patients and healthy controls. Antiretroviral therapy had run roughly three months, about 14 weeks, before follow-up blood collection. Whole blood was used without fractionation, so all unsorted peripheral T cells were included. 450 to 600 ng RNA was reverse transcribed with alpha and beta constant-region primers. Using multiplexing indices, alpha and beta chain libraries were generated apart by chain-specific third strand synthesis. TCRdb itself ran the 5' RACE reads through MiXCR, one entry per CDR3 protein. The table shows about 8,000 distinct CDR3 sequences, with 5.5% to 8.5% occurring only once. The sample consisted of blood, taken during antiretroviral therapy. The receptor source for this set is an adult with HIV infection.

This clonotype appeared many times. This beta chain was picked up by a library intended for alpha chains and is off target, so its count carries little meaning. The V gene is TRBV12-3 or TRBV12-4, the J gene TRBJ2-2, with 9 bases matching TRBD1. The trim removed 6 bases at V and 4 bases at J, leaving 6 bases unmatched. This CDR3 is 15 amino acids long. The CDR3 spells CASSRGGQGTGELFF. CDR3 sequence (DNA): TGTGCCAGCAGCCGAGGGGGACAGGGCACCGGGGAGCTGTTTTTT.

In this sample, this clonotype turned up many times. This beta chain is an unintended read in a library built for alpha chains; its size means little. The chain has TRBV12-5 and TRBJ2-1; D is possibly TRBD1 or TRBD2 (7 bases each). Between the trimmed V and J ends, which lost 6 bases and 3 bases, there was a span of 15 bases. The CDR3 has 15 residues. From germline, CDR1 is LGHNT and CDR2 FRNRAP. CDR3 in amino acids: CASGPRGGNYNEQFF. Here the CDR3 DNA reads TGTGCTAGTGGCCCCAGGGGGGGAAACTACAATGAGCAGTTCTTC.

By share, this clonotype counts as medium-sized (0.01 to 0.1%). A library prepared for alpha chains yielded this beta chain as an off-target read; its size is of little meaning. This chain uses TRBV12-3 or TRBV12-4 with TRBJ2-5; 10 bases align to TRBD1. This CDR3 has 14 amino acids. The J segment lost 5 bases and the V segment lost 5 bases, leaving 5 bases of the junction unmatched. The CDR3 nucleotides are TGTGCCAGCAGTCCGACAGGGGGCGGGGAGACCCAGTACTTC. Its translation: CASSPTGGGETQYF.

Points on this clonotype: In a library made to pick up alpha chains, this beta chain is a stray read with a size that means little. This chain uses TRBV4-1 with TRBJ2-3, with TRBD2 matching 8 bases. The CDR3 runs 15 residues. V shed 0 bases, J shed 4 bases, and the junction held 3 bases outside the gene matches. CDR1 and CDR2 from the germline V gene are MGHRA and YSYEKL. CDR3 in amino acids: CASSQDGGASDTQYF. DNA of the CDR3: TGCGCCAGCAGCCAAGACGGGGGGGCCTCAGATACGCAGTATTTT.

By sample fraction, this clonotype is medium-sized. A library prepared for alpha chains yielded this beta chain as an off-target read; its size is of little meaning. The chain uses TRBV4-2 and TRBJ2-7; the D gene is possibly TRBD1 (6 bases). Trimming took off 4 bases at V and 0 bases at J, with 10 bases between the two ends. The germline CDR1 and CDR2 sequences are LGHNA and YNFKEQ. The CDR3 has 14 amino acids. CDR3 sequence: CASSRRQDSYEQYF. The CDR3 region has the DNA TGTGCCAGCAGCCGAAGACAGGACTCCTACGAGCAGTACTTC.

By sample fraction, this clonotype is medium-sized. Since the library was made to target alpha chains, this beta chain is a stray read and its abundance is not meaningful. The chain combines TRBV29-1 with TRBJ2-7; D not certain. Germline values: CDR1 SQVTM, CDR2 ANQGSEA. V lost 6 bases to trimming and J lost 1 base, with 10 bases between them. The CDR3 has 12 amino acids. The CDR3 loop is CSVGDSSYEQYF. The CDR3 region has the DNA TGCAGCGTCGGAGATAGTTCCTACGAGCAGTACTTC.

As regards this clonotype: This beta chain lies outside the target of a library built for alpha chains; its clone size means little. The chain is built from TRBV7-6 and TRBJ2-3; TRBD2 aligns across 7 bases. The V gene end was trimmed by 9 bases and the J gene end by 1 base; junction bases not matched to a gene: 7. The CDR3 sequence is 14 residues long. CDR1 and CDR2 (germline): SGHVS, FNYEAQ. CDR3 coding DNA: TGTGCCAGTGGGGAGGGCTGGGGCACAGATACGCAGTATTTT. This sequence encodes CASGEGWGTDTQYF.

This clonotype has at least ten counts. Because the library targeted alpha chains, this beta chain is an off-target read whose size means little. V gene TRBV12-3 or TRBV12-4 combines with J gene TRBJ2-2; no clear D. V was clipped by 1 base and J by 5 bases, with 5 bases between them. This CDR3 has 13 amino acids. CDR3 amino acids: CASSLGGTGELFF. The CDR3 DNA is TGTGCCAGCAGTTTAGGGGGTACCGGGGAGCTGTTTTTT.

This clonotype is judged medium-sized. The library was designed around alpha chains, so this beta chain is a stray read whose abundance carries little weight. The V gene is TRBV20-1, the J gene TRBJ1-1; 9 nucleotides align to TRBD1. The junction had 9 bases not matched to a gene; V was cut back by 0 bases and J by 1 base. Per germline, CDR1 DFQATT and CDR2 SNEGSKA (reference sequence). This CDR3 is 17 amino acids long. CDR3 amino acids: CSAREQGAARSNTEAFF. The CDR3 DNA reads as TGCAGTGCTAGAGAACAGGGGGCTGCCCGTTCGAACACTGAAGCTTTCTTT.

This clonotype is categorized as medium-sized. This beta chain was picked up by a library intended for alpha chains and is off target, so its count carries little meaning. The chain has TRBV5-1 and TRBJ2-3; unclear D gene. The CDR3 has 11 residues. Germline assignment: CDR1 SGHRS and CDR2 YFSETQ. Trimming took off 5 bases at V and 0 bases at J, with 1 base between the two ends. CDR3 sequence (DNA): TGCGCCAGCAGGAGCACAGATACGCAGTATTTT. Its protein is CASRSTDTQYF.

The table lists this clonotype with many counts. Found in a library prepared for alpha chains, this beta chain is an off-target read, and its abundance has little meaning. Written as DNA, the CDR3 is TGCAGCGTGGATTGGACAGGCCGTTCAGATACGCAGTATTTT. It codes for CSVDWTGRSDTQYF. The V call is TRBV29-1, the J call TRBJ2-3; 7 bases are a match to TRBD1. The germline CDR1 and CDR2 sequences are SQVTM and ANQGSEA. The V gene end was trimmed by 6 bases and the J gene end by 4 bases; junction bases not matched to a gene: 10. The CDR3 is 14 amino acids.

By frequency in the sample, this clonotype is medium-sized. The size of this beta chain means little, since it is a stray read in a library made for alpha chains. The gene calls are TRBV12-3 or TRBV12-4 and TRBJ2-1, with TRBD1 identical over 10 bases. The CDR3 covers 15 residues. V lost 5 bases, J lost 3 bases, and 4 bases stayed unmatched. This chain's CDR3 is CASSRGQGNYNEQFF. The CDR3 DNA reads as TGTGCCAGCAGTCGGGGACAGGGGAACTACAATGAGCAGTTCTTC.

In its sample, this clonotype was seen a few times. The library was designed around alpha chains, so this beta chain is a stray read whose abundance carries little weight. The V gene is TRBV7-8, the J gene TRBJ2-7; the D gene is possibly TRBD2 (5 bases). Looked up from germline, CDR1 is SGHVS and CDR2 is FQNEAQ. CDR3 size: 16 residues. Trimming removed 2 bases from V and 3 bases from J, with 17 bases in between. In DNA form, the CDR3 reads TGTGCCAGCAGCTTACACTCTAGCTCGGGGAACTACGAGCAGTACTTC. This codes for CASSLHSSSGNYEQYF.

This clonotype was counted many times. Being off target in a library aimed at alpha chains, this beta chain has a size of little meaning. The V and J genes are TRBV5-1 and TRBJ2-1; D remains unclear. Trimming removed 3 bases from V and 2 bases from J, with 0 bases in between. Germline V gene lookup returns CDR1 SGHRS and CDR2 YFSETQ. The CDR3 length is 11 residues. This CDR3 is CASSSYNEQFF. Written as DNA, the CDR3 is TGCGCCAGCAGCTCCTACAATGAGCAGTTCTTC.

This clonotype occurred many times. For a library built for alpha chains, this beta chain is a stray read; little rests on its size. The gene calls are TRBV20-1 and TRBJ2-1; D remains unclear. Germline CDR1 is DFQATT and CDR2 is SNEGSKA (reference sequence). V dropped 3 bases and J dropped 0 bases, with 9 bases sitting between them. This CDR3 comprises 14 residues. The CDR3 region is CSARLLSSYNEQFF. In nucleotides, the CDR3 is TGCAGTGCTAGGCTCCTCAGCTCCTACAATGAGCAGTTCTTC.

At least ten counts were recorded for this clonotype. This beta chain came through as a stray read in a library set up for alpha chains, and its size says little. The gene calls are TRBV7-9 and TRBJ2-3, with no clear D. V lost 2 bases to trimming and J lost 0 bases, with 6 bases between them. CDR3 length: 14 residues. Germline V gene data show CDR1 as SEHNR and CDR2 as FQNEAQ (reference sequence). CDR3 sequence: CASSLTASTDTQYF. The CDR3 DNA follows: TGTGCCAGCAGCTTAACGGCTAGCACAGATACGCAGTATTTT.

This clonotype was detected a few times. This beta chain lies outside the target of a library built for alpha chains; its clone size means little. This rearrangement joins TRBV18 to TRBJ1-6; possibly TRBD1 for D (5 bases). The CDR3 covers 16 residues. Trimming cost V 6 bases and J 7 bases, with 19 bases left between them. Germline V gene data show CDR1 as KGHSH and CDR2 as LQKENI. The CDR3 region is CASSFRGTDANSPLHF. The CDR3 DNA reads TGTGCCAGCTCTTTCCGGGGGACGGACGCCAATTCACCCCTCCACTTT. Together with reference TRBV18 and TRBJ1-6, the CDR3 gives the full variable domain: NAGVMQNPRHLVRRRGQEARLRCSPMKGHSHVYWYRQLPEEGLKFMVYLQKENIIDESGMPKERFSAEFPKEGPSILRIQQVVRGDSAAYFCASSFRGTDANSPLHFGNGTRLTVT.

This clonotype was recorded many times. This beta chain is an off-target read within a library intended for alpha chains, so its frequency means little. The chain joins TRBV19 to TRBJ2-3, with D unresolved. Trimming removed 2 bases at V and 0 bases at J, with 6 bases between. Germline V gives CDR1 LNHDA, CDR2 SQIVND (reference sequence). The CDR3 contains 14 residues. CDR3 nucleotides: TGTGCCAGTAGTATAACCCCTAGCACAGATACGCAGTATTTT. As protein: CASSITPSTDTQYF.